The 7 T cell receptor beta chains below come from one sample, sequenced in a study of blood T cell repertoires in COVID-19. The protocol was immunoSEQ multiplex PCR, while the TCRdb copy is restricted to in-frame clones and leaves out a portion. The table includes 250,000 to 300,000 clones, around nine tenths detected once. What was sequenced was peripheral blood. These receptor sequences come from a woman between 40 and 50 years old who had recovered from COVID-19.

A single count supports this clone. The rearrangement uses TRBV10-1 and TRBJ2-1; TRBD2 aligns across 9 bases. J gave up 6 bases and V 5 bases, and 5 bases lay outside the gene matches. Germline-derived CDR1 and CDR2 are WNHNN and SYGVQD (reference sequence). The CDR3 consists of 14 residues. As DNA, the CDR3 is TGCGCCAGCAGTTTGACTAGCGGAATCAATGAGCAGTTCTTC. Translated, it gives CASSLTSGINEQFF.

The V gene is TRBV28, the J gene TRBJ2-7; 7 nucleotides line up with TRBD1. The germline CDR1 and CDR2 sequences are MDHEN and SYDVKM. V gave up 6 bases and J gave up 4 bases; unmatched junction bases: 12. This CDR3 is 15 amino acids long. CDR3 DNA sequence: TGTGCCAGCAGGGCCCGAAAGGGACAGACTTACGAGCAGTACTTC. This sequence encodes CASRARKGQTYEQYF.

This clone appeared once. The chain links TRBV3-1 (or the pseudogene TRBV3-2) to TRBJ2-7; D might be TRBD2 (6 bases). The V end was cut by 1 base, the J end by 2 bases, with 9 bases between. From germline, CDR1 is LGHDT and CDR2 YNNKEL (reference sequence). This CDR3 region has 14 residues. The CDR3 bases are TGTGCCAGCAGCCAAGGGAGACTAGCCTACGAGCAGTACTTC. Translated, it gives CASSQGRLAYEQYF.

The sample holds one count of this clone. V and J are TRBV5-1 and TRBJ2-1; 8 bases align to TRBD1. The CDR3 is made up of 15 amino acids. With 3 bases clipped from V and 0 bases from J, the junction kept 2 bases outside the gene matches. Germline CDR1 and CDR2: SGHRS and YFSETQ. CDR3 loop: CASSSTGDSYNEQFF. In DNA, the CDR3 is TGCGCCAGCAGCTCGACAGGGGACTCCTACAATGAGCAGTTCTTC.

The rearrangement joins TRBV6-5 to TRBJ2-2; no definite D call. Deletions cut 6 bases from V and 2 bases from J, with 7 bases between. CDR1 is MNHEY, CDR2 SVGAGI, per germline. The CDR3 sequence is 13 residues long. The CDR3 here is CASRTTNTGELFF. The CDR3 DNA reads TGTGCCAGCAGAACCACTAACACCGGGGAGCTGTTTTTT.

The rearrangement uses TRBV19 and TRBJ2-1; possible D gene TRBD1, 6 bases. This CDR3 is 15 amino acids long. Germline loops: CDR1 LNHDA, CDR2 SQIVND (reference sequence). Trimming cost V 1 base and J 8 bases, with 15 bases left between them. CDR3 loop: CASSIGSGAIDEQFF. For the CDR3, the DNA is TGTGCCAGTAGTATAGGCTCAGGGGCAATTGATGAGCAGTTCTTC.

The CDR3 coding sequence is TGTGCCAGCAGCCGACTAGTAAATGAGCAGTTCTTC. Protein: CASSRLVNEQFF. The rearrangement links TRBV7-9 to TRBJ2-1; tentative D call: TRBD2 (6 bases). The CDR3 has 12 amino acids. Germline-derived CDR1 and CDR2 are SEHNR and FQNEAQ (reference sequence). Trimming removed 5 bases at V and 7 bases at J, with 9 bases between.